A single sample is the source of the 6 T cell receptor beta chains below, sequenced in a study of T-cell reconstitution after alpha-beta-depleted transplantation in children. A TCRbeta library incorporating unique molecular identifiers was prepared. One entry per CDR3 protein, called by TCRdb with MiXCR from the PCR reads. The sample shows approximately 500,000 distinct CDR3 sequences, over 9.5% of them seen only once. Here the sequenced sample was PBMCs, taken before TCRalphabeta/CD19-depleted stem cell transplant. The receptors shown here come from a child between 2 and 9 years old with inherited bone marrow failure, due to receive a stem cell transplant.

This clonotype was counted ten times or more. The chain combines TRBV5-1 with TRBJ1-4, with a possible D match to TRBD1 (5 bases). V was shortened by 0 bases and J by 4 bases, with 7 bases between the two germline ends. The length of the CDR3 is 14 residues. Germline loops: CDR1 SGHRS, CDR2 YFSETQ. The CDR3 protein is CASSLGQLNEKLFF. The DNA for the CDR3 is TGCGCCAGCAGCTTGGGACAGCTTAATGAAAAACTGTTTTTT.

The chain links TRBV20-1 to TRBJ2-3, with TRBD2 matching over 7 bases. This CDR3 has 16 amino acids. J was trimmed by 4 bases and V by 0 bases; bases with no gene match: 10. Germline V CDR1 and CDR2: DFQATT, SNEGSKA (reference sequence). The CDR3 DNA sequence: TGCAGTGCTAGAGATCTCGCGGGAGTAAGGTCAGATACGCAGTATTTT. Translated, it gives CSARDLAGVRSDTQYF.

On this clonotype itself: Just one base apart from a much larger clone, this may be a read error. The V call is TRBV12-3 or TRBV12-4, the J call TRBJ2-7; no definite D call. This CDR3 region has 12 residues. The CDR3 DNA reads TGTCCCAGCAGTCCCGTTAACTACGAGCAGTACTTC. Translation: CPSSPVNYEQYF.

As regards this clonotype: A much larger clone lies one base from this, so it may be a read error. The rearrangement links TRBV4-3 to TRBJ2-1; D not resolved. Trimming shortened V by 4 bases and J by 4 bases, and 11 bases separated the two germline ends. CDR3 length: 14 residues. From germline, CDR1 is LGHNA and CDR2 YSLEER. CDR3 coding DNA: TGCGCCAGCAGCCCCAGGCTCTCATACAATGAGCAGTTCTTC. This codes for CASSPRLSYNEQFF.

The chain employs TRBV10-3 and TRBJ2-3; 8 bases match TRBD1. Germline CDR1 and CDR2: ENHRY and SYGVKD. Losses at the gene ends were 6 bases for V and 0 bases for J; bases not matched to a gene: 20. The CDR3 is made up of 20 amino acids. The CDR3 loop reads CAISLSGGGLLLPSTDTQYF. The CDR3 nucleotides are TGTGCCATCAGCCTCTCAGGGGGCGGACTTTTGCTTCCTAGCACAGATACGCAGTATTTT.

This clonotype was seen ten or more times. The V gene is TRBV9, the J gene TRBJ2-3; the D call may be TRBD1 or TRBD2 (6 bases each). Trimming shortened V by 4 bases and J by 11 bases, and 11 bases separated the two germline ends. In germline, CDR1 is SGDLS, CDR2 YYNGEE. The CDR3 consists of 11 residues. CDR3 protein: CASSSEGGQYF. The CDR3 DNA reads TGTGCCAGCAGCTCGGAGGGGGGGCAGTATTTT.